A selection of T cell receptor beta chains follows, all from one sample in a study of T cell responses to AZD1222 COVID-19 vaccine. The repertoire was sequenced with immunoSEQ multiplex PCR; TCRdb's copy has only in-frame clones and lacks some. This sample has over 75,000 clones, with approximately 85% found just once. Sequenced here: peripheral blood, sampled 28 days after the second AZD1222 dose. Receptor source: an adult who received the AZD1222 COVID-19 vaccine. CDR3s include the opening cysteine and the closing phenylalanine or tryptophan.

J gene | V gene | CDR3 protein
TRBJ1-2 | TRBV19 | CASSIADRVYGYTF
TRBJ2-5 | TRBV15 | CATSTGLAGGPQETQYF
TRBJ2-2 | TRBV10-2 | CASSDRPSGGTGELFF
TRBJ1-1 | TRBV19 | CASSIGWLSSLMNTEAFF
TRBJ2-2 | TRBV29-1 | CSVAVGGELFF
TRBJ1-4 | TRBV11-2 | CASSLGATNEKLFF
TRBJ2-5 | TRBV27 | CASSFTRATETQYF
TRBJ2-1 | TRBV3-1/TRBV3-2 | CASSQDWDNEQFF
TRBJ2-5 | TRBV18 | CASSHRDRETQYF
TRBJ2-1 | TRBV3-1/TRBV3-2 | CASSQEAGTSGYNEQFF
TRBJ1-3 | TRBV12-3/TRBV12-4 | CASSQTGGNTIYF
TRBJ1-2 | TRBV5-1 | CASSSDRGGYTF
TRBJ2-3 | TRBV24-1 | CATSDPGGDTDTQYF
TRBJ1-3 | TRBV28 | CASSLGAGASGNTIYF
TRBJ2-7 | TRBV5-4 | CASSLVGGDTQLTEQYF
TRBJ1-1 | TRBV6-5 | CASGQGANTEAFF
TRBJ2-3 | TRBV2 | CASSDGQGDTQYF
TRBJ1-4 | TRBV30 | CAWSVTNEKLFF
TRBJ1-1 | TRBV4-2 | CASSPKAGGDTEAFF
TRBJ1-2 | TRBV6-1 | CASSELSQASGGYTF
TRBJ2-7 | TRBV6-6 | CASSPSLYEQYF
TRBJ2-2 | TRBV15 | CATSRGPATGELFF
TRBJ2-1 | TRBV6-6 | CASTATTRGNEQFF
TRBJ2-7 | TRBV14 | CASSQRRQGESSYEQYF
TRBJ2-2 | TRBV9 | CASSVPGLNTGELFF
TRBJ1-5 | TRBV27 | CASKDRIGSNQPQHF
TRBJ1-1 | TRBV2 | CASSVDRMNTEAFF
TRBJ1-1 | TRBV19 | CASSIVGGNTEAFF
TRBJ1-1 | TRBV20-1 | CSANSGTEAFF
TRBJ1-1 | TRBV7-6 | CASSPAGGETEAFF
TRBJ1-1 | TRBV27 | CASSLVGQLNTEAFF
TRBJ2-7 | TRBV4-3 | CASSRSSDSYEQYF
TRBJ2-7 | TRBV4-2 | CASSPNGGYEQYF
TRBJ2-5 | TRBV19 | CASSGGLAGGRRETQYF
TRBJ2-1 | TRBV5-4 | CASSPTQDSYNEQFF
TRBJ1-3 | TRBV9 | CASSVDPQGDGNTIYF
TRBJ1-6 | TRBV11-2 | CASAADYNSPLHF
TRBJ1-2 | TRBV6-4 | CASSDSNRGLYGYTF
TRBJ2-7 | TRBV19 | CASMRGARGTYEQYF
TRBJ1-4 | TRBV7-2 | CASSLEQGEKLFF
TRBJ1-1 | TRBV25-1 | CASREGHAEAFF
TRBJ2-2 | TRBV24-1 | CATSDFRSSNTGELFF
TRBJ1-5 | TRBV7-2 | CASSLVDTFNQPQHF
TRBJ1-5 | TRBV4-2 | CASSQELVSNQPQHF
TRBJ2-3 | TRBV24-1 | CATSDSILTGTSADTQYF
TRBJ1-6 | TRBV7-9 | CASSLDLGASYNSPLHF
TRBJ1-4 | TRBV28 | CASSLSVRVEKLFF
TRBJ1-3 | TRBV7-2 | CASSTQGNTGNTIYF
TRBJ1-3 | TRBV28 | CASSLTPLGGDGNTIYF
TRBJ1-2 | TRBV6-2/TRBV6-3 | CASSYPQGADGYTF
TRBJ2-1 | TRBV19 | CASSIGTSGDNEQFF
TRBJ2-7 | TRBV6-1 | CASSGQGLAGAFPYEQYF
TRBJ1-3 | TRBV4-3 | CASSQGEEGNTIYF
TRBJ1-5 | TRBV19 | CASSIRSNQYSNQPQHF
TRBJ2-6 | TRBV19 | CASSIAGANVLTF
TRBJ1-6 | TRBV30 | CAWSQGLDSPLHF
TRBJ2-7 | TRBV5-6 | CASSSVSAGTRAEQYF
TRBJ2-3 | TRBV3-1/TRBV3-2 | CASSLGLADTDTQYF
TRBJ1-1 | TRBV6-5 | CASHTQGQGAGEAFF